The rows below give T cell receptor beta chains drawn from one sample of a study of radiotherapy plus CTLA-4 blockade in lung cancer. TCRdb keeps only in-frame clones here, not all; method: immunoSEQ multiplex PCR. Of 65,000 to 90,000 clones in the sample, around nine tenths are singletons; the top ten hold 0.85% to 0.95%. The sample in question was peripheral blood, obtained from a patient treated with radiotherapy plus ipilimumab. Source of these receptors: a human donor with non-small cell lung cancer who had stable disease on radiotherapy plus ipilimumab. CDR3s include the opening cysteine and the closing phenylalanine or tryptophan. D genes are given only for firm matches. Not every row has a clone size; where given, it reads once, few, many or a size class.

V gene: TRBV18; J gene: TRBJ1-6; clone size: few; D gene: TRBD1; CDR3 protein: CASSTQGAGYNSPLHF; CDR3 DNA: TGTGCCAGCTCAACACAGGGGGCAGGCTATAATTCACCCCTCCACTTT
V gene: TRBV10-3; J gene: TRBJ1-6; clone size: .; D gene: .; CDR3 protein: CAISETSGGGSPLHF; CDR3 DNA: TGTGCCATCAGTGAGACCTCGGGCGGTGGATCACCCCTCCACTTT
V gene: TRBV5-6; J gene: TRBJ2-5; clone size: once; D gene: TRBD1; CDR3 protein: CASSLGPGGTLGTQYF; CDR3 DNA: TGTGCCAGCAGCTTGGGTCCAGGGGGAACCTTAGGGACCCAGTACTTC
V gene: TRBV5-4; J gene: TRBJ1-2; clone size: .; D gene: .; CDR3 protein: CASSRQQESYYYGYTF; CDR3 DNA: TGTGCCAGCAGCCGACAACAGGAATCTTACTACTATGGCTACACCTTC
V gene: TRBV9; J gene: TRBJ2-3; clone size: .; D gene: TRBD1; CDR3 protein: CASSVVGTGSSTDTQYF; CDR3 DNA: TGTGCCAGCAGCGTAGTGGGGACAGGGTCTAGCACAGATACGCAGTATTTT
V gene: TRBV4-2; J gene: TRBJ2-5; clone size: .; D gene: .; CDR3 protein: CASSQEMDWATQYF; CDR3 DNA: TGTGCCAGCAGCCAAGAGATGGATTGGGCGACCCAGTACTTC
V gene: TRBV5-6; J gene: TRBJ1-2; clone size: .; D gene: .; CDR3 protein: CASSPNPDYGYTF; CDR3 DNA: TGTGCCAGCAGCCCTAATCCGGACTATGGCTACACCTTC
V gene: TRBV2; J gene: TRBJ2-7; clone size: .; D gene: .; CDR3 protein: CATKDSGLDTYEQYF; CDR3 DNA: TGTGCCACGAAAGACTCGGGACTGGATACCTACGAGCAGTACTTC
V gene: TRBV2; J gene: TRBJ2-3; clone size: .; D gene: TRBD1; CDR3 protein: CASSPGRQGAADTQYF; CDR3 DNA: TGTGCCAGCAGTCCAGGGCGACAGGGGGCGGCAGATACGCAGTATTTT
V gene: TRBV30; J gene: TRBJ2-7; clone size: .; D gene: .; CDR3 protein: CAWSRILGLQGHYEQYF; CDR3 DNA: TGTGCCTGGAGCCGAATTCTGGGGCTTCAAGGGCATTACGAGCAGTACTTC
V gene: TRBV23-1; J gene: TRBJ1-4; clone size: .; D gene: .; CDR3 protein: CASSQLGRDNEKLFF; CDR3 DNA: TGCGCCAGCAGTCAATTAGGTCGAGATAATGAAAAACTGTTTTTT
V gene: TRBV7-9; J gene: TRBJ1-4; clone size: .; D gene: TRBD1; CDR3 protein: CASSGGYRGPNEKLFF; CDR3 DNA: TGTGCCAGCAGCGGGGGTTACAGGGGCCCTAATGAAAAACTGTTTTTT
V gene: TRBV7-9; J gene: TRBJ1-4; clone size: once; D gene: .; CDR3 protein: CASSSGTTNEKLFF; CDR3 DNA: TGTGCCAGCAGCTCAGGGACAACTAATGAAAAACTGTTTTTT
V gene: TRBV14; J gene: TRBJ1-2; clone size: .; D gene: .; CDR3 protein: CASSQGRGRGYGYTF; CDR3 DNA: TGTGCCAGCAGCCAAGGAAGAGGCCGGGGGTATGGCTACACCTTC
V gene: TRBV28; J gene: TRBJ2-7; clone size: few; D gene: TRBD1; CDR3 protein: CASRWDRGNPYEQYF; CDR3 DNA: TGTGCCAGCAGGTGGGACAGGGGAAACCCCTACGAGCAGTACTTC
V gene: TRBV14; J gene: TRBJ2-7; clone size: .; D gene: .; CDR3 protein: CASSQRDGRFSYEQYF; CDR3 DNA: TGTGCCAGCAGCCAACGGGACGGACGATTCTCCTACGAGCAGTACTTC
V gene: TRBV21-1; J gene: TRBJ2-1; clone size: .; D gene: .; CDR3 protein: CASSRLGLTAYNEQFF; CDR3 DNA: TGTGCCAGCAGCAGGTTAGGACTGACTGCCTACAATGAGCAGTTCTTC
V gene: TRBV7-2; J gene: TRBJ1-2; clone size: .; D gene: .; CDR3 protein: CASSFHRGYGYTF; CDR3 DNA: TGTGCCAGCAGCTTTCATCGGGGCTATGGCTACACCTTC
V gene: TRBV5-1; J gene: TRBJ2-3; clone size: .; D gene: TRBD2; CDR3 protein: CASSLSLAGSWDTDTQYF; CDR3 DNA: TGCGCCAGCAGCTTGTCCCTAGCGGGATCCTGGGACACAGATACGCAGTATTTT
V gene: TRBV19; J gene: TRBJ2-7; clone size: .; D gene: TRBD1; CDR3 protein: CASSPGQPYEQYF; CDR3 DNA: TGTGCCAGTAGTCCGGGACAGCCCTACGAGCAGTACTTC
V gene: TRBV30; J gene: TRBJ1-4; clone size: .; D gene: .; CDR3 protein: CAWSVEGRGEKLFF; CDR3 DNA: TGTGCCTGGAGTGTAGAGGGGAGGGGAGAAAAACTGTTTTTT
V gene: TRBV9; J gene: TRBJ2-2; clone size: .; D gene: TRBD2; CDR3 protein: CASSADRLAGITGELFF; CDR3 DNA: TGTGCCAGCAGCGCGGACAGACTAGCGGGAATCACCGGGGAGCTGTTTTTT
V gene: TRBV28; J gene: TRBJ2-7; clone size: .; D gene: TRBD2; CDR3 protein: CASSLAGVFEQYF; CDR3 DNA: TGTGCCAGCAGTTTAGCGGGAGTATTCGAGCAGTACTTC
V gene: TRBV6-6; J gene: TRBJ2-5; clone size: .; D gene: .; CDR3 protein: CASSRVRQETQYF; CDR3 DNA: TGTGCCAGCAGTCGTGTACGCCAAGAGACCCAGTACTTC
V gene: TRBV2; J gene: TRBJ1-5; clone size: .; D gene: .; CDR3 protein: CASRKTGGDSNQPQHF; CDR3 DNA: TGTGCCAGCAGGAAAACGGGGGGGGATAGCAATCAGCCCCAGCATTTT
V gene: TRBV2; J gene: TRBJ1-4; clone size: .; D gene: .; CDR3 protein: CASITQGKLFF; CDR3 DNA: TGTGCCAGCATCACACAGGGTAAACTGTTTTTT
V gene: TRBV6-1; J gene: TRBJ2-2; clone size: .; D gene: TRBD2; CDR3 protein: CASIPGLANTGELFF; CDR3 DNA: TGTGCCAGCATCCCGGGACTAGCGAACACCGGGGAGCTGTTTTTT
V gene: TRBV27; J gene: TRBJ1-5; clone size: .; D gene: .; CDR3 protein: CASSPSREPQHF; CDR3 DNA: TGTGCCAGCAGTCCAAGCCGGGAGCCCCAGCATTTT
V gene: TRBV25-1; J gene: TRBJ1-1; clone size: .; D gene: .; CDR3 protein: CASSAGQNTEAFF; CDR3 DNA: TGTGCCAGCAGTGCAGGACAGAACACTGAAGCTTTCTTT
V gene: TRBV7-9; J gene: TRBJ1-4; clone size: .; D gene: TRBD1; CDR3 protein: CASSLGTVATNEKLFF; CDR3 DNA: TGTGCCAGCAGCCTTGGGACAGTAGCAACTAATGAAAAACTGTTTTTT
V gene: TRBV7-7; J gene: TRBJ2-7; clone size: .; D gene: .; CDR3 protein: CASSLFGGAEQYF; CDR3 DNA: TGTGCCAGCAGCTTATTCGGGGGTGCCGAGCAGTACTTC
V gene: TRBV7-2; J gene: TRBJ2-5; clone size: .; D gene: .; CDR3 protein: CASSLSPQETQYF; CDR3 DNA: TGTGCCAGCAGCTTAAGCCCGCAAGAGACCCAGTACTTC
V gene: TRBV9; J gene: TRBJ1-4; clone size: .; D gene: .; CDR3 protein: CASSANIGAANEKLFF; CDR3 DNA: TGTGCCAGCAGCGCCAATATCGGGGCGGCTAATGAAAAACTGTTTTTT
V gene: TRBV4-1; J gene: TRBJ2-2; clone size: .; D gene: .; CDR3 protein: CASSPPSRTGELFF; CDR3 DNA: TGCGCCAGCAGCCCACCGTCTCGGACCGGGGAGCTGTTTTTT
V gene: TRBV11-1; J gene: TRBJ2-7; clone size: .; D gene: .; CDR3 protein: CASSQLPGLYSYEQYF; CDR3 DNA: TGTGCCAGCAGCCAACTCCCGGGACTTTACTCCTACGAGCAGTACTTC
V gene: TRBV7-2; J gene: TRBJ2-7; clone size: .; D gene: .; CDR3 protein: CASSFDRSYEQYF; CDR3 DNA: TGTGCCAGCAGCTTCGACAGGAGCTACGAGCAGTACTTC
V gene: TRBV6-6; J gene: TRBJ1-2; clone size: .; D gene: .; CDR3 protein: CASYLMPGGELDGYTF; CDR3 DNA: TGTGCCAGCTATCTCATGCCCGGAGGGGAATTGGATGGCTACACCTTC
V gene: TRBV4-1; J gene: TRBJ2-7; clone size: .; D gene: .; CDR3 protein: CASSRTDSYEQYF; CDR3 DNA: TGCGCCAGCAGCCGGACAGATTCCTACGAGCAGTACTTC
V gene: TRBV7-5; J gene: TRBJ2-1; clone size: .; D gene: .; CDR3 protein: CVRSDQRGPYNEQFF; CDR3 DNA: TGTGTCAGAAGCGACCAGCGGGGCCCCTACAATGAGCAGTTCTTC
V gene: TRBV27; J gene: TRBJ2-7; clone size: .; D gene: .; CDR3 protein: CASSLGLGGNEQYF; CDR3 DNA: TGTGCCAGCAGTTTGGGACTTGGGGGAAACGAGCAGTACTTC
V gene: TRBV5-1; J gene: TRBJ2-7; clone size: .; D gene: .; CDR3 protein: CASSPEGYEQYF; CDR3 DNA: TGCGCCAGCAGCCCGGAGGGCTACGAGCAGTACTTC
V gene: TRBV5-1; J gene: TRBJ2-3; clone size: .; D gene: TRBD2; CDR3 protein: CASSLWLAGSTDTQYF; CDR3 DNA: TGCGCCAGCAGCCTATGGCTAGCGGGTAGCACAGATACGCAGTATTTT
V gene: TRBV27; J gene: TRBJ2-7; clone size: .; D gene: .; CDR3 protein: CASSFSYEQYF; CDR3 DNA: TGTGCCAGCAGTTTTTCCTACGAGCAGTACTTC
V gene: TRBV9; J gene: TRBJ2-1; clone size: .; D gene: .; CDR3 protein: CASSVGGTLSSYNEQFF; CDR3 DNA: TGTGCCAGCAGCGTAGGTGGGACTTTGAGCTCCTACAATGAGCAGTTCTTC
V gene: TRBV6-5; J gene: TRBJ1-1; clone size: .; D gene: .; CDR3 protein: CASRTEALNTEAFF; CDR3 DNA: TGTGCCAGCAGGACAGAAGCCCTAAACACTGAAGCTTTCTTT
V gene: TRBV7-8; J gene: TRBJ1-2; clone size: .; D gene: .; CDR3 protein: CASSLDGIGYTF; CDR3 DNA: TGTGCCAGCAGCTTAGACGGGATCGGCTACACCTTC
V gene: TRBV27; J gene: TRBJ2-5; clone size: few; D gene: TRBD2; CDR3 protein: CASSQTSGLGETQYF; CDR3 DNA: TGTGCCAGCAGCCAGACTAGCGGGTTGGGGGAGACCCAGTACTTC
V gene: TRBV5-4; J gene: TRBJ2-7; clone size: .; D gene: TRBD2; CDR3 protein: CASSGTSGAGEQYF; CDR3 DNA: TGTGCCAGCAGCGGGACTAGCGGGGCGGGTGAGCAGTACTTC
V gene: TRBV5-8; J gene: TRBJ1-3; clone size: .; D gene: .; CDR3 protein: CASSITGATIYF; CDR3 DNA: TGTGCCAGCAGCATAACGGGGGCCACCATATATTTT
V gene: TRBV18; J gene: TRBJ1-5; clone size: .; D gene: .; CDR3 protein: CASSPSEGNTNQPQHF; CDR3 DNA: TGTGCCAGCTCACCATCGGAGGGGAATACTAATCAGCCCCAGCATTTT
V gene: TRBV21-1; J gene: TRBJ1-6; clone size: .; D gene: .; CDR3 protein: CASREDFFQSPLHF; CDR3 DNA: TGTGCCAGCAGAGAGGACTTTTTCCAGTCACCCCTCCACTTT
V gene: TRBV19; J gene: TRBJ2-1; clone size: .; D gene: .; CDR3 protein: CASGFTRAGEQFF; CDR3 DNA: TGTGCCAGTGGCTTCACTAGGGCAGGGGAGCAGTTCTTC
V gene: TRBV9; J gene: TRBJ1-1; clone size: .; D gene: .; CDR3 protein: CASSVDRGLNTEAFF; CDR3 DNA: TGTGCCAGCAGCGTAGATCGGGGGTTGAACACTGAAGCTTTCTTT